This TCR beta chain was documented in a study of shared clonotypes between healthy human individuals. The study's findings and limits: Naive CD4 clonotype sharing across several donors was about 5%.

Notes on this clone: Its antigen is as yet unknown. A far larger clone is just one base off, so this is likely a read error.

Genomic DNA from each subset was divided evenly over several immunoSEQ plates. Profiling relied on immunoSEQ multiplex PCR, and the TCRdb table lists in-frame clones only, not all of them. The sample includes roughly 120,000 clones, around 66% of them seen just once. Per germline, CDR1 MDHEN and CDR2 SYDVKM. This CDR3 spans 15 amino acids. This chain joins TRBV28 and TRBJ2-5, with D maybe TRBD1 (6 bases). Sequencing was performed on memory CD8+ T cells sorted from blood. Subset indicated: CD45RO+ cells pooled with CCR7-negative TemRA cells. This sequence originates from a woman in her 30s in good health. CDR3 sequence: CVSSQGSGDQETQYF. The CDR3 nucleotides are TGTGTCAGCAGTCAGGGGTCAGGGGACCAAGAGACCCAGTACTTC.